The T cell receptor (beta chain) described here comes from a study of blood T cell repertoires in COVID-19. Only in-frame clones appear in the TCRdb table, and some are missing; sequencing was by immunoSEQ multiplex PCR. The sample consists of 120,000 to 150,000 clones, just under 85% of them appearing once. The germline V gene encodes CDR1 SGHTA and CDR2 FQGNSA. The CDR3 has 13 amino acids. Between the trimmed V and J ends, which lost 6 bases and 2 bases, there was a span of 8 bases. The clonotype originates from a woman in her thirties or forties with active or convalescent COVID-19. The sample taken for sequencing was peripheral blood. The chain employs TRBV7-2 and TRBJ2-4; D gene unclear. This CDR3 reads CASSGPTKNIQYF. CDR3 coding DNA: TGTGCCAGCAGTGGCCCAACCAAAAACATTCAGTACTTC.